Here is one T cell receptor (beta chain) with its context. What it binds is unknown. The sample originates from a study of CXCR3-negative and CXCR3-positive naive CD8 T cells. Libraries of TRB cDNA were made by 5' RACE and carried UMIs. TCRdb reprocessed the 5' RACE reads; each CDR3 protein has one entry and no DNA is given. This table lists tens of thousands of distinct CDR3 sequences. Findings and caveats of the study: TRBV-TRBJ usage was similar across naive CXCR3 subsets but distinct in memory cells.

The CDR3 sequence is 14 residues long. Germline assignment: CDR1 DFQATT and CDR2 SNEGSKA (reference sequence). The clonotype comes from a human donor in good health. Some clones in this sample may be carry-over from other donors' samples. The chain links TRBV20-1 to TRBJ1-1; the TRBD1 assignment by TCRdb is unverifiable without DNA. Sequences were obtained from memory CD8+ T cells from blood. CDR3 sequence: CSATGRGVNTEAFF.